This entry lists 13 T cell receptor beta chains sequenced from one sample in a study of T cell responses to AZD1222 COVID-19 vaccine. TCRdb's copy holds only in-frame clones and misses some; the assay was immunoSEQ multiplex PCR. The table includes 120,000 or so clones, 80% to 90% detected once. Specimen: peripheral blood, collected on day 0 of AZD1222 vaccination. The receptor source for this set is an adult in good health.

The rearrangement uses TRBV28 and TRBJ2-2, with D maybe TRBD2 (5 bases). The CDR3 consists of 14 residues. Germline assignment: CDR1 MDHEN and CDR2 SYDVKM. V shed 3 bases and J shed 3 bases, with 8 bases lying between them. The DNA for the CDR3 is TGTGCCAGCAGTTTTCGGGGATACACCGGGGAGCTGTTTTTT. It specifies CASSFRGYTGELFF.

CDR3 bases: TGTGCCAGTGGCGGGGGGACAACTAACTATGGCTACACCTTC. Translating gives CASGGGTTNYGYTF. This chain joins TRBV7-9 and TRBJ1-2; maybe TRBD1 (6 bases). This CDR3 has 14 amino acids. Germline lookup yields CDR1 SEHNR and CDR2 FQNEAQ (reference sequence). Trimming shortened V by 9 bases and J by 0 bases, and 14 bases separated the two germline ends.

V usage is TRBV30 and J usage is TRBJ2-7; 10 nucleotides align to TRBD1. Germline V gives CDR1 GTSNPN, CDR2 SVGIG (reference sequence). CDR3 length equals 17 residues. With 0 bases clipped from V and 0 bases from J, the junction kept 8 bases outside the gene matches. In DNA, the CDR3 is TGTGCCTGGAGTGTAAATCGAGGACAGGGGGTCTCCTACGAGCAGTACTTC. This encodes CAWSVNRGQGVSYEQYF.

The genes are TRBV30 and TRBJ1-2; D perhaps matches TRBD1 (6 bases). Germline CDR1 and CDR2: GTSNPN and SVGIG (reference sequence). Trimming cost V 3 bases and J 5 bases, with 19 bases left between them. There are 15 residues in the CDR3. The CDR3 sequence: CAWSPGHVRDYGYTF. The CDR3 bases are TGTGCCTGGAGCCCGGGACACGTTAGGGATTATGGCTACACCTTC.

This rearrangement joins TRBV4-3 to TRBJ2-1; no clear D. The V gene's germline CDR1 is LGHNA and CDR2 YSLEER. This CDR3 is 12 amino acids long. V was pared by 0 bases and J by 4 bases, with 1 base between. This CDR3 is CASSQEYNEQFF. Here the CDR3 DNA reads TGCGCCAGCAGCCAAGAATACAATGAGCAGTTCTTC.

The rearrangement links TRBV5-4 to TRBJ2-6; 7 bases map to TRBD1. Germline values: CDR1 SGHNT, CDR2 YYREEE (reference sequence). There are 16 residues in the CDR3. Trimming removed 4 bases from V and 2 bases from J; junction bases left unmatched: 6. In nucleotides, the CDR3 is TGTGCCAGCAGCCCCCGAACAGGGGCTGGGGCCAACGTCCTGACTTTC. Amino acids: CASSPRTGAGANVLTF.

CDR3 sequence (DNA): TGTGCCAGCAGTTACTCGGTGGGGGAGAACACCGGGGAGCTGTTTTTT. It translates to CASSYSVGENTGELFF. The chain recombines TRBV6-5 with TRBJ2-2; tentatively, D is TRBD1 or TRBD2 (5 bases each). This CDR3 is built from 16 residues. Germline V gene data show CDR1 as MNHEY and CDR2 as SVGAGI. V was cut by 0 bases and J by 1 base, with 9 bases left in between.

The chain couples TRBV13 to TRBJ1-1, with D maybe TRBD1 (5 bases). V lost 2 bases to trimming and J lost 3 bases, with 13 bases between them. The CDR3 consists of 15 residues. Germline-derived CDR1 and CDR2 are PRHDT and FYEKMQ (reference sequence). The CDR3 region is CASSLKQGFDTEAFF. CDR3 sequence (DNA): TGTGCCAGCAGCTTAAAGCAGGGCTTTGACACTGAAGCTTTCTTT.

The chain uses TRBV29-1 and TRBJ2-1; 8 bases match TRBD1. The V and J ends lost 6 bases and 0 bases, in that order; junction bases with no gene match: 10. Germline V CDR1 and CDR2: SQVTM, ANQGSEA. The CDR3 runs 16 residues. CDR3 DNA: TGCAGCGTCCACCCCCAAGACAGGGGCTCCTACAATGAGCAGTTCTTC. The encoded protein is CSVHPQDRGSYNEQFF.

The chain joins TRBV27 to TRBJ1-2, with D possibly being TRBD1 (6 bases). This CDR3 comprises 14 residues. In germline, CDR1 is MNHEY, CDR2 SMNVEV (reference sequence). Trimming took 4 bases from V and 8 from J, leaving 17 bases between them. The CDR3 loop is CASSSMTGAFGYTF. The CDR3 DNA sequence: TGTGCCAGCAGTTCCATGACAGGCGCCTTCGGCTACACCTTC.

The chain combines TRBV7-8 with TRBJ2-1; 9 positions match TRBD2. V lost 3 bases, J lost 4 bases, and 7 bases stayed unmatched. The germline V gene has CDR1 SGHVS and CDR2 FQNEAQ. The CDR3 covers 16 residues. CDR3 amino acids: CASSFRGGAGYNEQFF. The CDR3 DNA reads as TGTGCCAGCAGCTTCCGCGGGGGGGCTGGATACAATGAGCAGTTCTTC. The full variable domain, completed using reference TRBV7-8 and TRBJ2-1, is GAGVSQSPRYKVAKRGQDVALRCDPISGHVSLFWYQQALGQGPEFLTYFQNEAQLDKSGLPSDRFFAERPEGSVSTLKIQRTQQEDSAVYLCASSFRGGAGYNEQFFGPGTRLTVL.

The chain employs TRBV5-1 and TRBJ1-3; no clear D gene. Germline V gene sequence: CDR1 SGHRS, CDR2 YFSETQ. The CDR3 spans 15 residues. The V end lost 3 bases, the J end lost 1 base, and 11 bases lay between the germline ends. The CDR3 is CASSSLGGSGNTIYF. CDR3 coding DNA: TGCGCCAGCAGCTCCTTAGGCGGGTCTGGAAACACCATATATTTT.

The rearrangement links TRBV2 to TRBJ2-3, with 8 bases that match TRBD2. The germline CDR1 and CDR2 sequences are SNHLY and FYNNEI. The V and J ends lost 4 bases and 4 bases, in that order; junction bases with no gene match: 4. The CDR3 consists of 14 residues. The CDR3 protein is CASSGWRGADTQYF. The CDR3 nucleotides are TGTGCCAGCAGTGGTTGGCGGGGGGCAGATACGCAGTATTTT.